Presented here are 18 T cell receptor beta chains from one specimen sequenced in a study of T cell changes during pregnancy in multiple sclerosis. Assay: immunoSEQ multiplex PCR; the TCRdb copy retains only in-frame clones and omits some. The table includes some 28,000 clones, 75% to 95% detected once. Sample: CD8+ T cells from peripheral blood mononuclear cells, taken before pregnancy. The receptor source for this set is a female donor with multiple sclerosis, enrolled in a pregnancy study.

The chain is built from TRBV27 and TRBJ2-3, with D tentatively TRBD2 (6 bases). The CDR3 is made up of 20 amino acids. Germline CDR1 is MNHEY and CDR2 is SMNVEV (reference sequence). V was pared by 2 bases and J by 4 bases, with 28 bases between. The CDR3 region has the DNA TGTGCCAGCAGTTTAGGGTTATTCGGCTTTCCGGGAGAAGGCGCAGATACGCAGTATTTT. Its protein is CASSLGLFGFPGEGADTQYF.

The count of this clone is one. The chain recombines TRBV19 with TRBJ2-7; 10 nucleotides agree with TRBD2. The CDR3 is 14 amino acids. The germline V gene encodes CDR1 LNHDA and CDR2 SQIVND (reference sequence). The V and J ends lost 4 bases and 0 bases, in that order; junction bases with no gene match: 0. CDR3 sequence (DNA): TGTGCCAGTAGTACTAGCGGGAGCTCCTACGAGCAGTACTTC. Encoded protein: CASSTSGSSYEQYF. Filled out from reference TRBV19 and TRBJ2-7, the complete variable domain reads DGGITQSPKYLFRKEGQNVTLSCEQNLNHDAMYWYRQDPGQGLRLIYYSQIVNDFQKGDIAEGYSVSREKKESFPLTVTSAQKNPTAFYLCASSTSGSSYEQYFGPGTRLTVT.

The gene calls are TRBV27 and TRBJ1-2; D possibly corresponds to TRBD1 (5 bases). Per germline, CDR1 MNHEY and CDR2 SMNVEV (reference sequence). Trimming stripped 5 bases from V and 3 bases from J, with 19 bases between. This CDR3 is 16 amino acids long. Written as DNA, the CDR3 is TGTGCCAGCAGTCTATTGGGTCGGGGGGGGGACTATGGCTACACCTTC. It translates to CASSLLGRGGDYGYTF.

The V and J genes are TRBV6-6 and TRBJ2-7; D gene unclear. The CDR3 covers 12 residues. Germline V gene sequence: CDR1 MNHNY, CDR2 SVGAGI (reference sequence). V was shortened by 6 bases and J by 3 bases, with 9 bases between the two germline ends. CDR3 sequence: CASSITLYEQYF. The CDR3 DNA follows: TGTGCCAGCAGCATCACTCTCTACGAGCAGTACTTC.

The rearrangement uses TRBV7-8 and TRBJ2-2; TRBD2 is a possible D gene (5 bases). This CDR3 has 17 amino acids. V gave up 5 bases and J gave up 0 bases, with 16 bases separating them. Germline CDR1 is SGHVS and CDR2 is FQNEAQ. CDR3 sequence: CASSPGGRTANTGELFF. The CDR3, as DNA: TGTGCCAGCAGCCCGGGTGGGCGGACTGCGAACACCGGGGAGCTGTTTTTT.

The chain combines TRBV28 with TRBJ2-3; possibly TRBD2 for D (6 bases). CDR1 is MDHEN, CDR2 SYDVKM, per germline. V was shortened by 1 base and J by 6 bases, with 14 bases between the two germline ends. CDR3 length equals 15 residues. The CDR3 bases are TGTGCCAGCAGTTTATCGAAGGAGGGCCAGGATACGCAGTATTTT. It is translated as CASSLSKEGQDTQYF.

This clone was observed a handful of times. The junction differs from germline at one of its ends, possibly a read error. The rearrangement joins TRBV27 to TRBJ2-1; 7 bases fit TRBD1. This CDR3 has 15 amino acids. The germline V gene encodes CDR1 MNHEY and CDR2 SMNVEV (reference sequence). CDR3 residues: CASSSRDSSFNEQFF. CDR3 bases: TGTGCCAGCAGTTCCCGGGACAGTTCCTTCAATGAGCAGTTCTTC.

By sample share, this clone is medium-sized. The chain couples TRBV7-9 to TRBJ2-3; 12 nucleotides match TRBD2. This CDR3 has 19 residues. The V and J ends lost 1 base and 7 bases, in that order; junction bases with no gene match: 15. The germline V gene encodes CDR1 SEHNR and CDR2 FQNEAQ (reference sequence). Here the CDR3 DNA reads TGTGCCAGCAGCTTAGTTTCTGGGGGACTAGCGGGCCCCAAGAATACGCAGTATTTT. Protein product: CASSLVSGGLAGPKNTQYF. The full variable domain, rest sourced from reference TRBV7-9 and TRBJ2-3, is DTGVSQNPRHKITKRGQNVTFRCDPISEHNRLYWYRQTLGQGPEFLTYFQNEAQLEKSRLLSDRFSAERPKGSFSTLEIQRTEQGDSAMYLCASSLVSGGLAGPKNTQYFGPGTRLTVL.

Here the CDR3 DNA reads TGTGCCAGCAGCTCTCTAGCGGGAGGGCCTGAGGAGACCCAGTACTTC. Translating gives CASSSLAGGPEETQYF. This rearrangement joins TRBV7-3 to TRBJ2-5; TRBD2 agrees at 12 bases. Germline V gene data show CDR1 as SGHTA and CDR2 as FQGTGA. This CDR3 has 16 amino acids. Unmatched junction bases numbered 8, after V lost 4 bases and J lost 5 bases.

The chain combines TRBV9 with TRBJ2-1; D may be TRBD1 (7 bases). The germline V and J ends were trimmed by 2 bases and 3 bases, with 12 bases remaining between them. This CDR3 has 15 amino acids. Germline lookup yields CDR1 SGDLS and CDR2 YYNGEE. CDR3 in amino acids: CASSVRGVNYNEQFF. The DNA for the CDR3 is TGTGCCAGCAGCGTCAGGGGGGTAAACTACAATGAGCAGTTCTTC.

The chain recombines TRBV21-1 with TRBJ2-1; TRBD2 is the table's D call and was not checked against the DNA. TRBV21-1 is listed as a pseudogene. The CDR3 sequence is 17 residues long. The DNA for the CDR3 is TGTGCCAGCAGCCTTCGATCGGGGAGGGCAGTTCGGAATGAGCAGTTCTTC. Translation gives CASSLRSGRAVRNEQFF.

This chain links TRBV4-3 with TRBJ1-3; D perhaps matches TRBD1 (6 bases). V shed 0 bases and J shed 0 bases, with 9 bases lying between them. In germline, CDR1 is LGHNA, CDR2 YSLEER. The CDR3 has 16 amino acids. CDR3 in DNA: TGCGCCAGCAGCCAAGATCTCAGGGGCTCTGGAAACACCATATATTTT. This sequence encodes CASSQDLRGSGNTIYF.

Note on this clone: The sample contains more than one DNA sequence encoding this CDR3. This chain joins TRBV6-1 and TRBJ2-1; 13 bases align to TRBD2. Trimming at V came to 1 base and at J to 7 bases, leaving 1 base not matched to a gene. CDR1 MNHNS and CDR2 SASEGT come from the germline V gene. This CDR3 region has 15 residues. CDR3 bases: TGTGCCAGCAGTGAAGGGACTAGCGGGAGTAATGAGCAGTTCTTC. Translation: CASSEGTSGSNEQFF.

This chain links TRBV5-4 with TRBJ2-5, with TRBD2 matching 13 bases. The V segment lost 0 bases and the J segment 2 bases; nucleotides outside the gene matches: 4. This CDR3 has 17 residues. Germline V CDR1 and CDR2: SGHNT, YYREEE (reference sequence). The chain's CDR3 is CASSLEGLAGIQETQYF. CDR3 DNA: TGTGCCAGCAGCTTGGAGGGACTAGCGGGAATACAAGAGACCCAGTACTTC. The full variable domain, with the rest looked up from reference TRBV5-4 and TRBJ2-5, is ETGVTQSPTHLIKTRGQQVTLRCSSQSGHNTVSWYQQALGQGPQFIFQYYREEENGRGNFPPRFSGLQFPNYSSELNVNALELDDSALYLCASSLEGLAGIQETQYFGPGTRLLVL.

The rearrangement uses TRBV2 and TRBJ2-3, with TRBD2 as a possible D gene (6 bases). Per germline, CDR1 SNHLY and CDR2 FYNNEI. CDR3 size: 17 residues. V lost 2 bases and J 4 bases, leaving 19 bases between the germline ends. In DNA form, the CDR3 reads TGTGCCAGCAGTGAATTTATATCCGGGAGCAACGCAGATACGCAGTATTTT. Residues: CASSEFISGSNADTQYF.

This rearrangement joins TRBV19 to TRBJ2-1; unclear D gene. Per the germline V gene, CDR1 is LNHDA and CDR2 is SQIVND (reference sequence). The CDR3 spans 14 residues. Trimming removed 4 bases at V and 3 bases at J, with 10 bases between. DNA of the CDR3: TGTGCCAGTAGTAATGAGCATTTCTACAATGAGCAGTTCTTC. This sequence encodes CASSNEHFYNEQFF.

This chain uses TRBV28 with TRBJ2-2, with TRBD1 matching over 9 bases. V was pared by 8 bases and J by 5 bases, with 12 bases of the junction left unmatched. This CDR3 has 16 amino acids. Germline V CDR1 and CDR2: MDHEN, SYDVKM. The CDR3: CASRSPGQGTTGELFF. The CDR3 bases are TGTGCCAGCCGTTCCCCGGGACAGGGAACTACCGGGGAGCTGTTTTTT.

This chain links TRBV27 with TRBJ1-2, with TRBD1 matching 8 bases. The CDR3 runs 16 residues. V shed 3 bases, J shed 8 bases, and the junction held 14 bases outside the gene matches. Per the germline V gene, CDR1 is MNHEY and CDR2 is SMNVEV (reference sequence). CDR3 sequence (DNA): TGTGCCAGCAGTTTTTTCCCCCAGGGGGACAGGTACGGCTACACCTTC. This translates into CASSFFPQGDRYGYTF.